This T cell receptor beta chain was obtained from a study of CD8+ T cells in alopecia areata. Stated treatment: oral pan-JAK inhibitor, 5-10 mg twice daily. Sequencing used cDNA as its template, made by extracting RNA and reverse transcribing it. Sequencing was performed with immunoSEQ multiplex PCR; in TCRdb, only in-frame clones are kept and a portion is missing. The data show 180,000 or so clones, about 62% seen once. The ends lost 6 bases at V and 4 bases at J; junction bases unmatched: 3. The CDR3 covers 12 residues. The V gene's germline CDR1 is SQVTM and CDR2 ANQGSEA. As regards this clone: The sample carries other DNA sequences with the same CDR3.

The sample here was CD4+ T cells sorted from blood, taken at week 24, from a patient treated with tofacitinib. The TCR was taken from a human donor with alopecia areata. This chain links TRBV29-1 with TRBJ1-2; TRBD1 matches at 9 bases. CDR3 protein: CSVEGQGYGYTF. CDR3 bases: TGCAGCGTGGAGGGACAGGGCTATGGCTACACCTTC.